This TCR beta chain was observed in a study of T cells after yellow fever vaccination. Overall study context: Fractions low in cell number were prepared with SMART-Seq v4 Ultra Low Input.

5'RACE template switching added a universal primer site and UMIs to TCR cDNA. TCRdb re-derived calls from the 5' RACE reads in MiXCR, one entry per CDR3 protein. The sample carries 95,000 to 150,000 distinct CDR3 sequences, 12% to 15% recorded once. Germline CDR1 SEHNR, CDR2 FQNEAQ (reference sequence). The CDR3 spans 17 residues. With V trimmed by 1 base and J by 1 base, 9 bases remained unmatched. Comments on this clonotype: What it recognizes is unknown.

Study-wide findings and caveats: Researchers cautioned that FACS-sorted repertoires could harbor abundant clonotypes contaminating from the bulk population. A weaker but faster secondary response was observed, peaking on day 5 versus 15.

Specimen: CD8+ T cells sorted from PBMCs, collected 5 days after the yellow fever booster vaccination. This receptor was identified in a man younger than 35 who received the YFV17D yellow fever vaccine. The chain joins TRBV7-9 to TRBJ1-1, with 7 bases identical to TRBD1. Here the CDR3 DNA reads TGTGCCAGCAGCTTAGTAGGAGGGGGCCCAGGGAACACTGAAGCTTTCTTT. Translated, it gives CASSLVGGGPGNTEAFF.